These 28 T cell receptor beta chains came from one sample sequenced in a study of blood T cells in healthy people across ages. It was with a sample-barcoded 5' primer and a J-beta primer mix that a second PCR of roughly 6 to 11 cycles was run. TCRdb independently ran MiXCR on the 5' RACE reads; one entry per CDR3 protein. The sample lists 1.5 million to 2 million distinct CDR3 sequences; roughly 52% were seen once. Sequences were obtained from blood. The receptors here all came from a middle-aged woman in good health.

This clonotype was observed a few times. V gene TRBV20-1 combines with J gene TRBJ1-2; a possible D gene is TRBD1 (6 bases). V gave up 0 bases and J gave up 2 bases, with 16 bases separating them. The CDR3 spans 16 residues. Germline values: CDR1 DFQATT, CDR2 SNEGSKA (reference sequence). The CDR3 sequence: CSAREIFRGQNYGYTF. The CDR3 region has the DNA TGCAGTGCTAGAGAGATTTTCAGGGGCCAGAACTATGGCTACACCTTC.

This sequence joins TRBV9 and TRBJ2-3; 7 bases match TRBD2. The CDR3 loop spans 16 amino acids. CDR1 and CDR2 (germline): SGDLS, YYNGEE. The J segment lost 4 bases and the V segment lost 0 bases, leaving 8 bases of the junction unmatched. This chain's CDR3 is CASSVGRTRVSDTQYF. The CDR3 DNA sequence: TGTGCCAGCAGCGTAGGACGGACTAGAGTGTCAGATACGCAGTATTTT.

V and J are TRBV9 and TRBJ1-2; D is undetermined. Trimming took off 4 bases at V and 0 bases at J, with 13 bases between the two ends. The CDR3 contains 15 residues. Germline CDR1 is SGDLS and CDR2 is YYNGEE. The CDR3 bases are TGTGCCAGCAGCCCTGGGCGGCCAACTAACTATGGCTACACCTTC. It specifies CASSPGRPTNYGYTF.

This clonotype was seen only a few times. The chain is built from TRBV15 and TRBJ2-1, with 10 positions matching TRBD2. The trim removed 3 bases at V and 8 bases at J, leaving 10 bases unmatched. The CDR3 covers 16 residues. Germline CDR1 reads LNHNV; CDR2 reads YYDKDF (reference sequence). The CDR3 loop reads CATSRYKRGGVDEQFF. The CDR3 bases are TGTGCCACCAGCAGGTACAAGCGGGGGGGCGTCGATGAGCAGTTCTTC.

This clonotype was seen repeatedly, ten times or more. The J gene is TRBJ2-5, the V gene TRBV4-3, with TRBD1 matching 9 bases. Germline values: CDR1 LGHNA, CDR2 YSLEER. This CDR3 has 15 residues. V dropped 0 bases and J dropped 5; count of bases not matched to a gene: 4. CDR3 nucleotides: TGCGCCAGCAGCCAAGAAACAGGGGGCCATGAGACCCAGTACTTC. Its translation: CASSQETGGHETQYF.

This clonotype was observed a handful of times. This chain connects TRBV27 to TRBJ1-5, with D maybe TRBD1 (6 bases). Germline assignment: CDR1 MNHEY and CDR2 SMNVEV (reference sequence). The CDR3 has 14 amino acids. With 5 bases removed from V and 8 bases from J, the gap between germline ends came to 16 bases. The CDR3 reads CASSPEGGFEPQHF. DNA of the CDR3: TGTGCCAGCAGTCCAGAGGGGGGCTTTGAGCCCCAGCATTTT.

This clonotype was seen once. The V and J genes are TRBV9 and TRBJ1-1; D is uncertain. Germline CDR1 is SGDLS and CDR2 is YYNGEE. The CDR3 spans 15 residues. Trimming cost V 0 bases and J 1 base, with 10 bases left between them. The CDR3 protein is CASSVAPSANTEAFF. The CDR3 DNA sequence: TGTGCCAGCAGCGTAGCCCCTTCGGCGAACACTGAAGCTTTCTTT.

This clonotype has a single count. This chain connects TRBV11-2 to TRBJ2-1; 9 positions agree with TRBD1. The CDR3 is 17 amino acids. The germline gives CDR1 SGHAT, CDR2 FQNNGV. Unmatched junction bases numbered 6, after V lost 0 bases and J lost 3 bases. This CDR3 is CASSLEGTGRLYNEQFF. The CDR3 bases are TGTGCCAGCAGCTTAGAAGGGACAGGGCGGCTCTACAATGAGCAGTTCTTC.

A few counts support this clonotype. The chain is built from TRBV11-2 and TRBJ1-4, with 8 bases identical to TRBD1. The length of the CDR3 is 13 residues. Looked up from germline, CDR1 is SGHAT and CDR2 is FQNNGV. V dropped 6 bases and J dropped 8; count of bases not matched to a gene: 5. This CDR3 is CASSRQGWEKLFF. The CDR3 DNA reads TGTGCCAGCAGTCGACAGGGGTGGGAAAAACTGTTTTTT. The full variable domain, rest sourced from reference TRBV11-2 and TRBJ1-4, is EAGVAQSPRYKIIEKRQSVAFWCNPISGHATLYWYQQILGQGPKLLIQFQNNGVVDDSQLPKDRFSAERLKGVDSTLKIQPAKLEDSAVYLCASSRQGWEKLFFGSGTQLSVL.

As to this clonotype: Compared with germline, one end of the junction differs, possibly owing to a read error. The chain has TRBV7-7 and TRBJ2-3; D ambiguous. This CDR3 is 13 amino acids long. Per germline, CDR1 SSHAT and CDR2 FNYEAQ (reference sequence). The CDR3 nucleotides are TGTGCTAGCAGATCCTCCGTGGAAGATACGCAGTATTTT. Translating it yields CASRSSVEDTQYF.

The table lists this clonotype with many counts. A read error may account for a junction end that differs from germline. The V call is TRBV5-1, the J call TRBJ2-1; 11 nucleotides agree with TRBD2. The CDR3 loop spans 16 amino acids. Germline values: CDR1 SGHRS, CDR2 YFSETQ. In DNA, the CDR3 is TGTGCCAGCAGCTTGGGTAGCGGGGGGGCTTACAATGAGCAGTTCTTC. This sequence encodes CASSLGSGGAYNEQFF.

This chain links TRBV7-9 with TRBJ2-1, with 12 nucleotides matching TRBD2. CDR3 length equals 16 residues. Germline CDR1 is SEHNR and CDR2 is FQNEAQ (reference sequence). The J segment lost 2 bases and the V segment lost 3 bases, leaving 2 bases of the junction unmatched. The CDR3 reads CASSFTSGGTYNEQFF. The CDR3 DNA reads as TGTGCCAGCAGCTTCACTAGCGGGGGGACCTACAATGAGCAGTTCTTC.

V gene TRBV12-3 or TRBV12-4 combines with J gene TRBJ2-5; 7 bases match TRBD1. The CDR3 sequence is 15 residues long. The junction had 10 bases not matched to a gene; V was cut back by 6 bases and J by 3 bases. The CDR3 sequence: CASRSPGQGEETQYF. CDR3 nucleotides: TGTGCCAGCAGATCACCCGGGCAGGGGGAAGAGACCCAGTACTTC.

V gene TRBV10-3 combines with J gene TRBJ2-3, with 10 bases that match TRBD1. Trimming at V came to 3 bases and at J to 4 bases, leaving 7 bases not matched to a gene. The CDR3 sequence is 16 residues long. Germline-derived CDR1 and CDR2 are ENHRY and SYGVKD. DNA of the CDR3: TGTGCCATCAGTGATCCCGACGGGACAGGGGCAGATACGCAGTATTTT. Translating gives CAISDPDGTGADTQYF.

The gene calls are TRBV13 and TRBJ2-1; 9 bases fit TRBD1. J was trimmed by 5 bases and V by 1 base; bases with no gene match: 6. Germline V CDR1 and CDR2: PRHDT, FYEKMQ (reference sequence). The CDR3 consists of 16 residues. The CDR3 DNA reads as TGTGCCAGCAGCTTAGCTTGGACAGGGGTTAACAATGAGCAGTTCTTC. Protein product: CASSLAWTGVNNEQFF.

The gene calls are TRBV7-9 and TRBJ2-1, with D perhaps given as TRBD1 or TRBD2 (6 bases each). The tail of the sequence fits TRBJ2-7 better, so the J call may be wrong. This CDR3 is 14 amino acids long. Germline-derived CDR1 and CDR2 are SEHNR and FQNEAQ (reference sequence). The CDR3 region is CASTEGGAYNEQYF. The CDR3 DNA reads TGTGCCAGCACCGAGGGGGGAGCATACAATGAGCAGTACTTC.

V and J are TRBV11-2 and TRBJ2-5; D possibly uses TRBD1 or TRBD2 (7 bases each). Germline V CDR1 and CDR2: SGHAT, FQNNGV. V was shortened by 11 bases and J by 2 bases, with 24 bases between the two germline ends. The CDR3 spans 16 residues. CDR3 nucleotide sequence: TGTGCCTGCAAAAAATACGGGGGGACAGAACAAGAGACCCAGTACTTC. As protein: CACKKYGGTEQETQYF.

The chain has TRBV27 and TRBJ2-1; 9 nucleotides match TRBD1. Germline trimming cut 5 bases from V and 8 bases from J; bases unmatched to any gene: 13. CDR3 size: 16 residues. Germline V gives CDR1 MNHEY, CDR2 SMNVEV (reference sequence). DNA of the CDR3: TGTGCCAGCAGTCCCTACTCCGGGACAGGGTACGATGAGCAGTTCTTC. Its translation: CASSPYSGTGYDEQFF.

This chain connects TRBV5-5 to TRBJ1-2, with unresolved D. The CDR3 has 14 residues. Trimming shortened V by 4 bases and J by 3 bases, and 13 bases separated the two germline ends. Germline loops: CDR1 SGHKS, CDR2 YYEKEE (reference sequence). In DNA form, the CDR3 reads TGTGCCAGCAGCCGAGTTGGGATATACTATGGCTACACCTTC. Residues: CASSRVGIYYGYTF.

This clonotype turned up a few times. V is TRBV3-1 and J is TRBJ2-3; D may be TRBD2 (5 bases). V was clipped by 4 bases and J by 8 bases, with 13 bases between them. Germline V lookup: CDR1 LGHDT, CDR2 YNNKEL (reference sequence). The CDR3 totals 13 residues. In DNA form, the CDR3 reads TGTGCCAGCAGCCCTAGTAGTGCGGGTACGCAGTATTTT. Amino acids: CASSPSSAGTQYF.

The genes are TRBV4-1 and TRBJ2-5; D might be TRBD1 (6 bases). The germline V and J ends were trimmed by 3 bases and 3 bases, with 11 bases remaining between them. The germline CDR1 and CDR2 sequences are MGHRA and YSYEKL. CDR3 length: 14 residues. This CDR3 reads CASSQRQEKETQYF. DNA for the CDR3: TGCGCCAGCAGCCAGAGACAGGAAAAAGAGACCCAGTACTTC.

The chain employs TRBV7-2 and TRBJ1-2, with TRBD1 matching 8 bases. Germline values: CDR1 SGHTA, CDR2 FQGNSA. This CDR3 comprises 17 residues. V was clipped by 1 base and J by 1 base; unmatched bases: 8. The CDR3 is CASSLDLGTGVNYGYTF. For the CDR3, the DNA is TGTGCCAGCAGCTTAGACCTCGGGACAGGAGTTAACTATGGCTACACCTTC.

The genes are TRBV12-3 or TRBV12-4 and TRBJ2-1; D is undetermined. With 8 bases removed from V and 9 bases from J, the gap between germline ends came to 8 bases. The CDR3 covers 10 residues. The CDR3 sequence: CASSWGEQFF. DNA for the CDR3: TGTGCCAGCTCGTGGGGTGAGCAGTTCTTC.

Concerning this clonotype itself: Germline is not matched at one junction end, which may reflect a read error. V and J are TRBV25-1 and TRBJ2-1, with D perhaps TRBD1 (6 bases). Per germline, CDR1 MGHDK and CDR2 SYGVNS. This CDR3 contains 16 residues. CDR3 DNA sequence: TGTGCCAGCAGTGAATCAGGGGCAGGCTGGTACAATGGGCAGTTCTTC. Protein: CASSESGAGWYNGQFF.

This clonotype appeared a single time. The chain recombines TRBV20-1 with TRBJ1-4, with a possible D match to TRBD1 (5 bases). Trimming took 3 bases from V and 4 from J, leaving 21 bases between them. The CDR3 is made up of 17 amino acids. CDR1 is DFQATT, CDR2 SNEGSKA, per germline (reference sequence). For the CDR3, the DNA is TGCAGTGCTAGGCCCCCGGAAGGGACCGTGGTTAATGAAAAACTGTTTTTT. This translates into CSARPPEGTVVNEKLFF.

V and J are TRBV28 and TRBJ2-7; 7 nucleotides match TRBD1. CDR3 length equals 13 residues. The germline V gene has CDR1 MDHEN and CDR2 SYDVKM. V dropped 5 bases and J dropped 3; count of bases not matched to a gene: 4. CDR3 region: CASSAGQVYEQYF. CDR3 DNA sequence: TGTGCCAGCAGTGCAGGACAGGTCTACGAGCAGTACTTC.

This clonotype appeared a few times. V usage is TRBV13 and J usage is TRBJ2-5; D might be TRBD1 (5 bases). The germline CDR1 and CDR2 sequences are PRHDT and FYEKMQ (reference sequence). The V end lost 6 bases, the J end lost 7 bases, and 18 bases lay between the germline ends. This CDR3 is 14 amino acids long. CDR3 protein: CASSLKAGLGTQYF. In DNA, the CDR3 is TGTGCCAGCAGTCTAAAAGCAGGGTTGGGGACCCAGTACTTC.

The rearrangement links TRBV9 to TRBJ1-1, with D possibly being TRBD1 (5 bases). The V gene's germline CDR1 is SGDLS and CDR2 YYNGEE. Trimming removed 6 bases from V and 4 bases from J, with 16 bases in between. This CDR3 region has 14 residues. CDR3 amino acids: CASTRQGRATEAFF. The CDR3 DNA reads TGTGCCAGCACCCGTCAGGGAAGGGCCACTGAAGCTTTCTTT.